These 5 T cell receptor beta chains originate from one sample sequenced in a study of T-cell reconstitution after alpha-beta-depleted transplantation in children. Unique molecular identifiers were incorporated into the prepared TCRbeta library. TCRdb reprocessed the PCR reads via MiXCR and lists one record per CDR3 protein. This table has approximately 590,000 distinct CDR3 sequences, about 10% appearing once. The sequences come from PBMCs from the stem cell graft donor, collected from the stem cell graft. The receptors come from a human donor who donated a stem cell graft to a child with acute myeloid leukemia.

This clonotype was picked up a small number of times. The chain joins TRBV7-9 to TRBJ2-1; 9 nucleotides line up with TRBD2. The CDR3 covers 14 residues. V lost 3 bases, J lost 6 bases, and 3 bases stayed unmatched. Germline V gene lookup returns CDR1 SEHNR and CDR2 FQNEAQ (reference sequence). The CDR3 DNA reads TGTGCCAGCAGCTTTCTAGCGGGACCCAATGAGCAGTTCTTC. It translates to CASSFLAGPNEQFF. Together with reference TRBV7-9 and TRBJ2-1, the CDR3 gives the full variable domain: DTGVSQNPRHKITKRGQNVTFRCDPISEHNRLYWYRQTLGQGPEFLTYFQNEAQLEKSRLLSDRFSAERPKGSFSTLEIQRTEQGDSAMYLCASSFLAGPNEQFFGPGTRLTVL.

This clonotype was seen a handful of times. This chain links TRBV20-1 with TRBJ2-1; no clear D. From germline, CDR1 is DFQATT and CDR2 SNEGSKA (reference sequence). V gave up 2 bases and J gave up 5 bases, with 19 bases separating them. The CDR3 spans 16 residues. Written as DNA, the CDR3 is TGCAGTGCTAGATCTAGTCAGGCTAGGACGGACAATGAGCAGTTCTTC. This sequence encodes CSARSSQARTDNEQFF.

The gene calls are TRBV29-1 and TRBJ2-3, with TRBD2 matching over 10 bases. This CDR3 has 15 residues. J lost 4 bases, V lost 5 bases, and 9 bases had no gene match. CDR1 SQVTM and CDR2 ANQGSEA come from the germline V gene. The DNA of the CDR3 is TGCAGCGTTCTTGGGGCTAGCGGGAGCCCAGATACGCAGTATTTT. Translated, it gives CSVLGASGSPDTQYF.

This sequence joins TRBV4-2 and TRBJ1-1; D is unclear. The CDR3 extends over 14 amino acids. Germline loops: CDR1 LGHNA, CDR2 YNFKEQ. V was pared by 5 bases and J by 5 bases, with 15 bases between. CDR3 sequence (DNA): TGTGCCAGCAGCACCGGGCCCCTCGGGACTGAAGCTTTCTTT. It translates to CASSTGPLGTEAFF.

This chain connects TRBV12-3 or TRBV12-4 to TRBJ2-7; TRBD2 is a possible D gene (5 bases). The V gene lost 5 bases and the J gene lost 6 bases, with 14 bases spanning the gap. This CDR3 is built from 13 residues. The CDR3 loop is CASSPPTRGEQYF. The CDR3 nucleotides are TGTGCCAGCAGTCCCCCCACTAGAGGCGAGCAGTACTTC.